The 28 T cell receptor beta chains given below trace back to one sample, sequenced in a study of early T cells in non-severe SARS-CoV-2 infection. Via MiXCR, TCRdb re-called the 5' RACE reads, giving one row per CDR3 protein. The sample lists over 50,000 distinct CDR3 sequences, about 9.9% seen once, with about 1.3% in the top ten. What was sequenced was whole blood. All receptors derive from an adult who was a healthcare worker with PCR-confirmed SARS-CoV-2 infection or an uninfected control (not recorded which).

This clonotype was counted many times. The chain has TRBV7-2 and TRBJ2-6; no reliable D call. The ends were cut back, 5 bases at V and 2 bases at J, with 10 bases in the middle. CDR1 and CDR2 (germline): SGHTA, FQGNSA. This CDR3 has 15 amino acids. CDR3 nucleotide sequence: TGTGCCAGCAGCCCAAAGTTAGCTGGGGCCAACGTCCTGACTTTC. Amino acid sequence: CASSPKLAGANVLTF.

The CDR3 DNA is TGCGCCAGCAGCTTGGCCCCGAGGGCCACTAATGAAAAACTGTTTTTT. Translating it yields CASSLAPRATNEKLFF. This chain joins TRBV5-1 and TRBJ1-4; D unclear. There are 16 residues in the CDR3. Trimming removed 0 bases from V and 2 bases from J, with 11 bases in between. The germline V gene has CDR1 SGHRS and CDR2 YFSETQ.

The rearrangement uses TRBV6-5 and TRBJ1-2; a weak D match, TRBD1 (6 bases). This CDR3 is 15 amino acids long. The V gene's germline CDR1 is MNHEY and CDR2 SVGAGI. V lost 5 bases and J 3 bases, leaving 16 bases between the germline ends. CDR3 loop: CASSPGTPLYYGYTF. For the CDR3, the DNA is TGTGCCAGCAGTCCCGGGACACCCCTATACTATGGCTACACCTTC.

This clonotype was detected many times. The rearrangement uses TRBV27 and TRBJ2-3; no clear D gene. The germline CDR1 and CDR2 sequences are MNHEY and SMNVEV (reference sequence). The CDR3 loop spans 15 amino acids. Trimming removed 6 bases at V and 2 bases at J, with 15 bases between. The CDR3 DNA follows: TGTGCCAGCAGACAATCCCGACGGTACACAGATACGCAGTATTTT. Residues: CASRQSRRYTDTQYF.

V and J are TRBV15 and TRBJ1-6; the D is unclear. Between the trimmed V and J ends, which lost 2 bases and 11 bases, there was a span of 13 bases. The CDR3 spans 14 residues. Germline loops: CDR1 LNHNV, CDR2 YYDKDF (reference sequence). CDR3 loop: CATSRPLSGAPLHF. CDR3 bases: TGTGCCACCAGCAGACCACTCTCCGGGGCACCCCTCCACTTT.

V and J are TRBV6-5 and TRBJ1-5; 7 nucleotides match TRBD1. Trimming took 10 bases from V and 6 from J; bases not matched to a gene: 9. Per germline, CDR1 MNHEY and CDR2 SVGAGI. The CDR3 consists of 13 residues. The CDR3 spells CATSGTASQPQHF. The CDR3 DNA is TGTGCCACTTCTGGGACAGCGAGTCAGCCCCAGCATTTT.

At least ten counts were recorded for this clonotype. The J gene is TRBJ1-2, the V gene TRBV6-1; no firm D call. The CDR3 sequence is 13 residues long. Germline V lookup: CDR1 MNHNS, CDR2 SASEGT. Trimming removed 4 bases from V and 4 bases from J, with 10 bases in between. The CDR3 nucleotides read TGTGCCAGCAGTGTGGACGTCGTCTATGGCTACACCTTC. It codes for CASSVDVVYGYTF.

The table lists this clonotype with many counts. V and J are TRBV2 and TRBJ2-3, with D hard to call. The CDR3 runs to 11 residues. Deletions cut 3 bases from V and 5 bases from J, with 3 bases between. CDR1 and CDR2 from the germline V gene are SNHLY and FYNNEI. This chain's CDR3 is CASSDIDTQYF. Here the CDR3 DNA reads TGTGCCAGCAGTGATATAGATACGCAGTATTTT.

This clonotype was recorded at least ten times. The chain couples TRBV5-6 to TRBJ2-2; TRBD1 might be the D (6 bases). The CDR3 is 16 amino acids. Trimming removed 4 bases at V and 1 base at J, with 14 bases between. Germline V gives CDR1 SGHDT, CDR2 YYEEEE. CDR3 sequence: CASSMPTGWNTGELFF. The CDR3 DNA reads TGTGCCAGCAGCATGCCCACAGGGTGGAACACCGGGGAGCTGTTTTTT. Full variable domain (remainder filled in from reference TRBV5-6 and TRBJ2-2): DAGVTQSPTHLIKTRGQQVTLRCSPKSGHDTVSWYQQALGQGPQFIFQYYEEEERQRGNFPDRFSGHQFPNYSSELNVNALLLGDSALYLCASSMPTGWNTGELFFGEGSRLTVL.

The rearrangement links TRBV21-1 to TRBJ2-4; the table names TRBD2, a call not compared with the DNA. TRBV21-1 is marked as a pseudogene. This CDR3 is 21 amino acids long. CDR3 nucleotides: TGTGCCAGCAGCAAAGCGGAGACTAGGCCCGAGGGGTCTAGCCAAAAAAACATTCAGTACTTC. Its protein product is CASSKAETRPEGSSQKNIQYF.

This chain connects TRBV5-1 to TRBJ2-1, with D maybe TRBD2 (6 bases). The germline gives CDR1 SGHRS, CDR2 YFSETQ. The CDR3 is made up of 17 amino acids. V was trimmed by 0 bases and J by 0 bases, leaving 13 bases between them. CDR3 sequence (DNA): TGCGCCAGCAGCTTGGCTAAGCAGACTAGCTCCTACAATGAGCAGTTCTTC. Translating gives CASSLAKQTSSYNEQFF.

In this sample, this clonotype turned up a few times. The chain employs TRBV15 and TRBJ2-5; TRBD1 aligns across 7 bases. This CDR3 spans 14 amino acids. Germline V CDR1 and CDR2: LNHNV, YYDKDF (reference sequence). With 0 bases clipped from V and 7 bases from J, the junction kept 5 bases outside the gene matches. CDR3 sequence reads: CATSRDQTGRTQYF. CDR3 sequence (DNA): TGTGCCACCAGCAGAGATCAGACAGGGAGGACCCAGTACTTC.

This clonotype has ten or more counts. This chain joins TRBV12-3 or TRBV12-4 and TRBJ1-6; D remains ambiguous. V gave up 6 bases and J gave up 7 bases, with 10 bases separating them. CDR3 length equals 13 residues. CDR3 nucleotide sequence: TGTGCCAGCAGCCTAGCCCCCAATTCACCCCTCCACTTT. This encodes CASSLAPNSPLHF.

This clonotype was detected only a few times. This chain connects TRBV7-9 to TRBJ1-2; maybe TRBD1 (5 bases). The germline V and J ends were trimmed by 3 bases and 1 base, with 6 bases remaining between them. Per the germline V gene, CDR1 is SEHNR and CDR2 is FQNEAQ (reference sequence). The CDR3 totals 13 residues. In nucleotides, the CDR3 is TGTGCCAGCAGCTTCAGGGATAACTATGGCTACACCTTC. The encoded protein is CASSFRDNYGYTF.

This clonotype turned up a few times. The V and J genes are TRBV11-2 and TRBJ1-4; TRBD1 agrees at 7 bases. The germline V gene encodes CDR1 SGHAT and CDR2 FQNNGV. The ends lost 5 bases at V and 5 bases at J; junction bases unmatched: 8. The CDR3 covers 15 residues. CDR3 sequence reads: CASSPITGVNEKLFF. CDR3 in DNA: TGTGCCAGCAGCCCCATCACAGGGGTGAATGAAAAACTGTTTTTT. The whole variable domain, filled in from reference TRBV11-2 and TRBJ1-4, reads EAGVAQSPRYKIIEKRQSVAFWCNPISGHATLYWYQQILGQGPKLLIQFQNNGVVDDSQLPKDRFSAERLKGVDSTLKIQPAKLEDSAVYLCASSPITGVNEKLFFGSGTQLSVL.

The rearrangement joins TRBV3-1 to TRBJ2-3, with D uncertain. Germline loops: CDR1 LGHDT, CDR2 YNNKEL (reference sequence). The CDR3 loop spans 13 amino acids. Trimming shortened V by 0 bases and J by 8 bases, and 9 bases separated the two germline ends. CDR3 residues: CASSQDRRVTQYF. Written as DNA, the CDR3 is TGTGCCAGCAGCCAAGATCGGCGCGTTACGCAGTATTTT.

This clonotype has only a few counts. This chain joins TRBV4-2 and TRBJ2-6, with D unclear. The germline V gene has CDR1 LGHNA and CDR2 YNFKEQ. CDR3 size: 17 residues. Deletions cut 0 bases from V and 0 bases from J, with 9 bases between. The CDR3, as DNA: TGTGCCAGCAGCCAAGATCTATGGAGCTCTGGGGCCAACGTCCTGACTTTC. It specifies CASSQDLWSSGANVLTF.

This clonotype was counted at least ten times. The V gene is TRBV7-3, the J gene TRBJ1-1; 11 bases agree with TRBD1. Trimming took 8 bases from V and 1 from J; bases not matched to a gene: 3. The CDR3 is 14 amino acids. Germline V gives CDR1 SGHTA, CDR2 FQGTGA. CDR3 nucleotide sequence: TGTGCCAGCCGAGGACAGGGGGCGAACACTGAAGCTTTCTTT. This encodes CASRGQGANTEAFF.

J is TRBJ2-5 and V is TRBV7-6, with 8 bases lining up with TRBD1. This CDR3 region has 16 residues. J lost 4 bases, V lost 5 bases, and 12 bases had no gene match. In germline, CDR1 is SGHVS, CDR2 FNYEAQ. This chain's CDR3 is CASSPGRWQGAETQYF. In nucleotides, the CDR3 is TGTGCCAGCAGCCCGGGGAGGTGGCAGGGGGCAGAGACCCAGTACTTC.

The chain links TRBV12-3 or TRBV12-4 to TRBJ1-1; D perhaps matches TRBD1 (6 bases). The CDR3 contains 14 residues. The germline V and J ends were trimmed by 3 bases and 4 bases, with 12 bases remaining between them. For the CDR3, the DNA is TGTGCCAGCAGTTTTGGGGGCGCGGGCACTGAAGCTTTCTTT. Amino acids: CASSFGGAGTEAFF.

In this sample, this clonotype turned up a few times. The chain uses TRBV7-6 and TRBJ2-5; D might be TRBD1 (6 bases). Germline CDR1 SGHVS, CDR2 FNYEAQ. Trimming took 4 bases from V and 1 from J, leaving 13 bases between them. The CDR3 loop spans 15 amino acids. The CDR3 DNA reads TGTGCCAGCAGCTCCCGGGACAACGCCCAAGAGACCCAGTACTTC. This encodes CASSSRDNAQETQYF.

Written as DNA, the CDR3 is TGTGCCAGCAGCTTGGGGGACGGGAGCTCCTATAATTCACCCCTCCACTTT. Its translation: CASSLGDGSSYNSPLHF. The V gene is TRBV5-4, the J gene TRBJ1-6; possible D gene TRBD1, 5 bases. V was trimmed by 0 bases and J by 0 bases, leaving 10 bases between them. CDR1 and CDR2 (germline): SGHNT, YYREEE (reference sequence). The length of the CDR3 is 17 residues.

This clonotype was recorded a few times. The rearrangement links TRBV18 to TRBJ2-6; TRBD1 aligns across 8 bases. V was clipped by 3 bases and J by 0 bases; unmatched bases: 7. Looked up from germline, CDR1 is KGHSH and CDR2 is LQKENI. The CDR3 runs to 18 residues. In DNA, the CDR3 is TGTGCCAGCTCACCCCGGGGACAGGAAACCTCTGGGGCCAACGTCCTGACTTTC. Protein sequence: CASSPRGQETSGANVLTF.

This clonotype came up a few times. The chain combines TRBV20-1 with TRBJ2-3; weak D call: TRBD1 (5 bases). V lost 6 bases and J 2 bases, leaving 12 bases between the germline ends. The CDR3 runs to 13 residues. CDR1 DFQATT and CDR2 SNEGSKA come from the germline V gene (reference sequence). The CDR3 nucleotides are TGCAGTGCCCCAGGGTGGGTCACAGATACGCAGTATTTT. It encodes CSAPGWVTDTQYF.

This clonotype was picked up a small number of times. The chain is built from TRBV6-5 and TRBJ1-4; D might be TRBD1 (6 bases). Germline V gene data show CDR1 as MNHEY and CDR2 as SVGAGI. The CDR3 extends over 16 amino acids. V lost 4 bases and J lost 8, with 20 bases in between. The CDR3 here is CASSSQQGRVREKLFF. The CDR3 DNA reads as TGTGCCAGCAGTTCCCAACAGGGTCGCGTTCGAGAAAAACTGTTTTTT.

This chain links TRBV29-1 with TRBJ2-2; 8 bases match TRBD1. Germline V lookup: CDR1 SQVTM, CDR2 ANQGSEA. The V and J ends lost 6 bases and 1 base, in that order; junction bases with no gene match: 7. The CDR3 covers 15 residues. The CDR3 is CSVGKGTGNTGELFF. The CDR3 nucleotides read TGCAGCGTCGGAAAGGGGACAGGGAACACCGGGGAGCTGTTTTTT.

This rearrangement joins TRBV11-2 to TRBJ2-3, with a weak D call TRBD2 (5 bases). Germline-derived CDR1 and CDR2 are SGHAT and FQNNGV. CDR3 length: 16 amino acids. V was cut by 2 bases and J by 3 bases, with 15 bases left in between. The CDR3 loop reads CASSLSSGPGTDTQYF. The CDR3 nucleotides are TGTGCCAGCAGCTTAAGTTCGGGTCCGGGGACAGATACGCAGTATTTT.

The genes are TRBV28 and TRBJ1-2; D gene unclear. This CDR3 region has 13 residues. Trimming left V 5 bases short and J 7 bases short, with 14 bases between. In germline, CDR1 is MDHEN, CDR2 SYDVKM. CDR3 region: CASSPGRSSGYTF. Written as DNA, the CDR3 is TGTGCCAGCAGTCCAGGCAGAAGTTCTGGCTACACCTTC.